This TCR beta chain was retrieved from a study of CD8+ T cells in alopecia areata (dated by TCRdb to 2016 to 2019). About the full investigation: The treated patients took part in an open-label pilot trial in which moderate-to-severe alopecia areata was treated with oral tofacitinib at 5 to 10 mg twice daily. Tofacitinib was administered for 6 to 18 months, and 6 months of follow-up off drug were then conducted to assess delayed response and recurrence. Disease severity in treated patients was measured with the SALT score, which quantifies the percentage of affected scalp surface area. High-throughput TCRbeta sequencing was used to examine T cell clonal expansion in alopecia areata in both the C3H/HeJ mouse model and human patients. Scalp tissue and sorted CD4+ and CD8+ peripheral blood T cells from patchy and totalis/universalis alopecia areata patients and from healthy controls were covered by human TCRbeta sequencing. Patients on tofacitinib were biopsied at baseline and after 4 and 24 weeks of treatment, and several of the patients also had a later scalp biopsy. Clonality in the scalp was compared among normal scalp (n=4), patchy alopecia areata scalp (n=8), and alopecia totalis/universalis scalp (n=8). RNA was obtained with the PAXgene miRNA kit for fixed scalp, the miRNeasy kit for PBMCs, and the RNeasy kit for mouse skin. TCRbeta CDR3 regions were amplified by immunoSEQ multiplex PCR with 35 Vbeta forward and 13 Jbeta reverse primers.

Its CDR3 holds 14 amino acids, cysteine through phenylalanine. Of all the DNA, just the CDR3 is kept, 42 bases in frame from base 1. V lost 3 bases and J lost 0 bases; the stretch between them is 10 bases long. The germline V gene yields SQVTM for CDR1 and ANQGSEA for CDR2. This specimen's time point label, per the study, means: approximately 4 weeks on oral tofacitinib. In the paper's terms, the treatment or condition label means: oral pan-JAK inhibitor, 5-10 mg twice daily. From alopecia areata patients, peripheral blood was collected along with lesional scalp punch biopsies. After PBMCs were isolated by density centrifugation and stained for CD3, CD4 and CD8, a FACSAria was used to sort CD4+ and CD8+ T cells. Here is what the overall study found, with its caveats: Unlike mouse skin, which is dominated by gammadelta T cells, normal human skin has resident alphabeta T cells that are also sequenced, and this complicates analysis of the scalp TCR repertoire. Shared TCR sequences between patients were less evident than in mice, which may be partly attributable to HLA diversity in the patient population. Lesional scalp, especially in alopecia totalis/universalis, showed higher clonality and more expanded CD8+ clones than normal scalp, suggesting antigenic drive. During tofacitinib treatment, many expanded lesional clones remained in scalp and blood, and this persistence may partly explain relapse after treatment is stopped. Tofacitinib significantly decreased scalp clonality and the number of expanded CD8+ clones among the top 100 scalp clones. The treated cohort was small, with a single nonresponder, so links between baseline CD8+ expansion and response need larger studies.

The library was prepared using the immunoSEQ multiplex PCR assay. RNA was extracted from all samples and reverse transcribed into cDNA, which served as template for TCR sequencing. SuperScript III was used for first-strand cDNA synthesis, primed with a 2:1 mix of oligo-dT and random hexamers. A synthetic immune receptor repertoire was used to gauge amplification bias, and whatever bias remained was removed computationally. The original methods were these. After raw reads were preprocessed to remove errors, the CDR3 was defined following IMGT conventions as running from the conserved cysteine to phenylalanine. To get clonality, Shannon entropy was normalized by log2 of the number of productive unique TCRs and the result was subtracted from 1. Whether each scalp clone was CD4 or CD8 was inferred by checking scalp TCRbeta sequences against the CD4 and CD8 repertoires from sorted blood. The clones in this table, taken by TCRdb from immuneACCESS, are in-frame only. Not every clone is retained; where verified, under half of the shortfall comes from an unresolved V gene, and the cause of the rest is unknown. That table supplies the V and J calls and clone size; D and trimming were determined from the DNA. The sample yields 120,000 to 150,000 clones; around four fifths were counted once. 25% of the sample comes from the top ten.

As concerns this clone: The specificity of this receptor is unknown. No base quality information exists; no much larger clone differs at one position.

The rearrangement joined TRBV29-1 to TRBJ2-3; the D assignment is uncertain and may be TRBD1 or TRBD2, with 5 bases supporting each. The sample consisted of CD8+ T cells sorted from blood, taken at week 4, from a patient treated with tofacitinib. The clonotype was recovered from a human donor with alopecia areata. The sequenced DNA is TGCAGCGTTGAGGGGGTCTCTAGCACAGATACGCAGTATTTT. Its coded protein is CSVEGVSSTDTQYF.